The next 7 T cell receptor beta chains were all read from a single sample in a study of CXCR3-negative and CXCR3-positive naive CD8 T cells. It was by 5' RACE with UMI labels that the TRB cDNA libraries were prepared. For each CDR3 protein, TCRdb gives one entry from its re-call of the 5' RACE reads, without DNA. In total, the table holds roughly 8,200 distinct CDR3 sequences. The sample consisted of naive CXCR3- CD8+ T cells from blood. Stated subset: CD45RO-CCR7+CD27+CD95- naive CD8+ T cells lacking CXCR3 (TNR3-). These TCRs come from a human donor in good health. Some clones in this sample may be carry-over from other donors' samples.

This CDR3 reads CASSSWTDTEAFF. This chain uses TRBV7-9 with TRBJ1-1; there is no DNA to check the TCRdb D call of TRBD1. The CDR3 is 13 residues long. The germline CDR1 and CDR2 sequences are SEHNR and FQNEAQ (reference sequence). Using reference TRBV7-9 and TRBJ1-1 for the parts outside the CDR3, the full variable domain is DTGVSQNPRHKITKRGQNVTFRCDPISEHNRLYWYRQTLGQGPEFLTYFQNEAQLEKSRLLSDRFSAERPKGSFSTLEIQRTEQGDSAMYLCASSSWTDTEAFFGQGTRLTVV.

This clonotype is medium-sized (0.01 to 0.1%) by frequency. The J gene is TRBJ1-1, the V gene TRBV4-1. The CDR3 extends over 14 amino acids. The germline CDR1 and CDR2 sequences are MGHRA and YSYEKL. This chain's CDR3 is CASSQDLKVTEAFF.

The chain employs TRBV12-3 or TRBV12-4 and TRBJ2-2; there is no DNA to check the TCRdb D call of TRBD2. The CDR3 sequence is 16 residues long. The CDR3 protein is CASRSHGRAGGGELFF.

Measured by frequency, this clonotype is medium-sized (0.01 to 0.1%). The chain links TRBV27 to TRBJ2-7; the TRBD1 assignment by TCRdb is unverifiable without DNA. The CDR3 spans 15 residues. Germline CDR1 MNHEY, CDR2 SMNVEV (reference sequence). CDR3 region: CASSSTGTGRYEQYF.

The chain carries TRBV2 and TRBJ2-3; the TCRdb call, TRBD2, lacks DNA for checking. This CDR3 is 19 amino acids long. CDR1 SNHLY and CDR2 FYNNEI come from the germline V gene. The CDR3 is CASRALGLAGGPSTDTQYF. Looking up the rest from reference TRBV2 and TRBJ2-3 gives the full variable domain: EPEVTQTPSHQVTQMGQEVILRCVPISNHLYFYWYRQILGQKVEFLVSFYNNEISEKSEIFDDQFSVERPDGSNFTLKIRSTKLEDSAMYFCASRALGLAGGPSTDTQYFGPGTRLTVL.

This chain uses TRBV24-1 with TRBJ1-2; no DNA is available, so the TRBD1 call from TCRdb remains unchecked. The CDR3 runs to 17 residues. Germline CDR1 is KGHDR and CDR2 is SFDVKD. The CDR3 region is CATSDPGTGGLNYGYTF.

This clonotype is classed as medium-sized by frequency. V usage is TRBV4-1 and J usage is TRBJ1-6. The V gene's germline CDR1 is MGHRA and CDR2 YSYEKL. The CDR3 sequence is 15 residues long. This chain's CDR3 is CASSQGAAYNSPLHF.